The rows below give T cell receptor beta chains drawn from one sample of a study of shared T cell receptors in the human thymus. Assay used: immunoSEQ multiplex PCR; TCRdb lists only in-frame clones, some missing. The sample contains hundreds of thousands of clones, roughly 88% of which appear only once. Separately, the same data were catalogued under a study of human thymus T cells.

The sequenced sample was thymocytes. Receptors were obtained from a boy under three years old with a congenital heart defect. Both conserved end residues are part of each CDR3. D genes are given only for firm matches. Expanded clones get a size class; other rows say once, few or many, or leave the size out.

v_gene	j_gene	d_gene	abundance	CDR3nt	CDR3aa
TRBV11-2	TRBJ2-4	-	-	TGTGCCAGCAGCTTAGATAACAGGGATTATCCCAAAAACATTCAGTACTTC	CASSLDNRDYPKNIQYF
TRBV6-1	TRBJ2-1	-	-	TGTGCCAGCAGTACCCTAGCGACCACCTACAATGAGCAGTTCTTC	CASSTLATTYNEQFF
TRBV4-1	TRBJ2-7	-	-	TGCGCCAGCAGTCTCGCCGCCAGGGACGAGCAGTACTTC	CASSLAARDEQYF
TRBV15	TRBJ1-5	TRBD1	-	TGTGCCACCAGCAGAGTTGGTACAAGTAGGGGGCCGTCGCATCAGCCCCAGCATTTT	CATSRVGTSRGPSHQPQHF
TRBV18	TRBJ2-7	-	-	TGTGCCAGCTCACCGAAACGCTATCTTCTCTTAGGAGCCTACGAGCAGTACTTC	CASSPKRYLLLGAYEQYF
TRBV2	TRBJ1-1	TRBD1	few	TGTGCCAGCAGTGAAACCCGACAGGGCACTGAAGCTTTCTTT	CASSETRQGTEAFF
TRBV11-3	TRBJ2-1	-	-	TGTGCCAGCAGCTCGGGACTCCAGAATCCGCAGTTCTTC	CASSSGLQNPQFF
TRBV5-8	TRBJ2-5	-	few	TGTGCGCCGGGAGAAGAGACCCAGTACTTC	CAPGEETQYF
TRBV4-1	TRBJ2-4	-	-	TGCGCCAGCAGCCAAGAGGCAGGGCTAGCCAAAAACATTCAGTACTTC	CASSQEAGLAKNIQYF
TRBV4-3	TRBJ1-1	-	-	TGCGCCAGCAGCCAAGATAGGCGGAGGGAACCAAACACTGAAGCTTTCTTT	CASSQDRRREPNTEAFF
TRBV7-8	TRBJ2-7	TRBD2	-	TGTGCCAGCAGCTTAGAAGTTTCCCGGACTAGGGGCTACGAGCAGTACTTC	CASSLEVSRTRGYEQYF
TRBV14	TRBJ2-1	-	few	TGTGCCAGCAGCCAAGACCCTTCGGGGGAGCAGTTCTTC	CASSQDPSGEQFF
TRBV9	TRBJ2-7	TRBD2	-	TGTGCCAGCAGCACCGGCCCTCGGGGGGGCGAGCAGTACTTC	CASSTGPRGGEQYF
TRBV14	TRBJ2-3	TRBD2	few	TGTGCCAGCAGCCAAGATCAGGGACTAGCGCGCCAGGGGACAGATACGCAGTATTTT	CASSQDQGLARQGTDTQYF
TRBV7-3	TRBJ2-1	TRBD1	-	TGTGCCAGCAGCCCAAAGTTGCAGGGGGCATCTTACAATGAGCAGTTCTTC	CASSPKLQGASYNEQFF
TRBV7-9	TRBJ1-2	-	-	TGTGCCAGCAGCCGAGGCGGCAGAGCTAACTATGGCTACACCTTC	CASSRGGRANYGYTF
TRBV2	TRBJ2-7	TRBD2	-	TGTGCCAGCACGCCCTGGGGGGGGATGGACGAGCAGTACTTC	CASTPWGGMDEQYF
TRBV9	TRBJ1-1	-	-	TGTGCCAGCAGCCCATCGGACAGCCACACTGAAGCTTTCTTT	CASSPSDSHTEAFF
TRBV7-2	TRBJ2-7	-	-	TGTGCCAGCAGCTATCAGGCGCTTCCCTACGAGCAGTACTTC	CASSYQALPYEQYF
TRBV4-3	TRBJ2-7	-	-	TGCGCCAGCAGCCCTACCTATTTTGGGTCCTCAGGGGAGCAGTACTTC	CASSPTYFGSSGEQYF
TRBV5-1	TRBJ2-7	TRBD1	-	TGCGCCAGCAGCTTGGTCGAGGGGGCTGCCTACGAGCAGTACTTC	CASSLVEGAAYEQYF
TRBV4-1	TRBJ2-5	-	-	TGCGCCAGCAGCTCCGGGACTGAAGAGACCCAGTACTTC	CASSSGTEETQYF
TRBV10-3	TRBJ1-5	TRBD1	-	TGTGCCATCAGTTCCCGCCAACAGGGGGGCAATCAGCCCCAGCATTTT	CAISSRQQGGNQPQHF
TRBV6-4	TRBJ1-2	-	-	TGTGCCAGCAGTGACGGGGCGGGGGCGTCTGTTAGCGGCTACACCTTC	CASSDGAGASVSGYTF
TRBV4-3	TRBJ2-4	TRBD2	-	TGCGCCAGCAGCCAAGAAGTTCCCCCCGGGACTAGCGGAGTAGCCAAAAACATTCAGTACTTC	CASSQEVPPGTSGVAKNIQYF
TRBV5-1	TRBJ2-2	TRBD2	once	TGCGCCAGCAGCGGGAACCTAGCGGGAGGAAGGATCGGGGAGCTGTTTTTT	CASSGNLAGGRIGELFF
TRBV5-1	TRBJ2-7	-	-	TGCGCCAGCAGCTCCGGGACTCCTACCTACGAGCAGTACTTC	CASSSGTPTYEQYF
TRBV28	TRBJ2-1	TRBD1	-	TGTGCCAGCAGTTTGCCTACCCAGGGACAGGGGAAAGACAATGAGCAGTTCTTC	CASSLPTQGQGKDNEQFF
TRBV27	TRBJ2-3	TRBD2	-	TGTGCCAGCAGTTTTTTCCGCCCTCAGCGGGAGTCCCCACGCACAGATACGCAGTATTTT	CASSFFRPQRESPRTDTQYF
TRBV7-2	TRBJ2-3	-	-	TGTGCCAGCAGCTTGACTAGTCCCCGCGGGGATACGCAGTATTTT	CASSLTSPRGDTQYF
TRBV4-1	TRBJ2-2	TRBD2	-	TGCGCCAGCAGCCAAGAGCTAGCGGGACCCAACACCGGGGAGCTGTTTTTT	CASSQELAGPNTGELFF
TRBV10-1	TRBJ2-1	-	-	TGCGCCAGCAGTCAGGGGAGCTCCTACAATGAGCAGTTCTTC	CASSQGSSYNEQFF
TRBV30	TRBJ2-3	-	-	TGTGCCTGGAGTGAGAAGGCGGGAGATACGCAGTATTTT	CAWSEKAGDTQYF
TRBV5-6	TRBJ2-7	TRBD2	-	TGTGCCAGCAGCTTGGAGCGGGAGGCCTACGAGCAGTACTTC	CASSLEREAYEQYF
TRBV6-5	TRBJ2-1	TRBD2	-	TGTGCCAGCAGTTCCCCCGGGACTAGCGGTACAGATGAGCAGTTCTTC	CASSSPGTSGTDEQFF
TRBV4-1	TRBJ2-1	TRBD2	-	TGCGCCAGCAGCCCCGGGACTAGCGGCGATGAGCAGTTCTTC	CASSPGTSGDEQFF
TRBV2	TRBJ1-2	TRBD1	-	TGTGCCAGCAGTGAACCACTCCGACAGGGGATCTATGGCTACACCTTC	CASSEPLRQGIYGYTF
TRBV6-5	TRBJ2-3	-	once	TGTGCCAGCAGGGCTCGGGAGTGGGTTGATACGCAGTATTTT	CASRAREWVDTQYF
TRBV25-1	TRBJ2-5	-	-	TGTGCCAGCCCCTCGGCGACAGTATCGGACTTC	CASPSATVSDF
TRBV4-1	TRBJ1-5	-	-	TGCGCCAGCAGCCCTGGAGGGAGTCAGCCCCAGCATTTT	CASSPGGSQPQHF
TRBV6-5	TRBJ1-5	-	-	TGTGCCAGCAGGTCCCACAGTGGCAATCAGCCCCAGCATTTT	CASRSHSGNQPQHF
TRBV10-2	TRBJ2-5	-	-	TGCGCCAGCAGTGAGATAACGGGAGCCGAGGAGACCCAGTACTTC	CASSEITGAEETQYF
TRBV28	TRBJ2-2	TRBD1	few	TGTGCCAGCTCACCCGGACAGGGAAACACCGGGGAGCTGTTTTTT	CASSPGQGNTGELFF
TRBV5-1	TRBJ2-5	TRBD2	-	TGCGCCAGCAGCGCTGGACTAGCGAGCATGGGGCAAGAGACCCAGTACTTC	CASSAGLASMGQETQYF